Sequencing of this T cell receptor beta chain was carried out in a study of immune characterization of retroperitoneal liposarcoma. The CDR3 contains 14 residues. The germline V and J ends were trimmed by 1 base and 7 bases, with 13 bases remaining between them. Germline CDR1 and CDR2: SGHTA and FQGNSA. In its sample, this clonotype ranks as medium-sized. TCRdb ran MiXCR on the PCR reads and lists one entry per CDR3 protein. The sample includes about 10,000 distinct CDR3 sequences, roughly 29% of them seen just once. The receptor was derived from a female donor with retroperitoneal liposarcoma. The material sequenced was tumor tissue. The chain employs TRBV7-2 and TRBJ2-5; possible D gene TRBD2, 6 bases. In DNA, the CDR3 is TGTGCCAGCAGCTTAGAGGATTGGCGGGGGACCCAGTACTTC. Its protein product is CASSLEDWRGTQYF.